Below are 31 T cell receptor beta chains sequenced from a single sample in a study of blood T cells in healthy people across ages. Together with a sample-barcoded 5' primer, a J-beta primer mix was included in a second PCR lasting roughly 6 to 12 cycles. Each CDR3 protein is one row after TCRdb ran MiXCR on the 5' RACE reads. The sample holds about 760,000 distinct CDR3 sequences, 45% to 70% seen once. Sequenced material: blood. All receptors come from a man aged 40-49 years in good health.

The chain joins TRBV25-1 to TRBJ2-5, with a tentative D call TRBD1 (5 bases). The closer fit of TRBJ2-7 to the DNA end suggests the J call may be wrong. Germline CDR1 reads MGHDK; CDR2 reads SYGVNS. This CDR3 contains 13 residues. In DNA form, the CDR3 reads TGTGCCAGCAGACCGACAGAAACCTACGAGCAGTACTTC. Its translation is CASRPTETYEQYF.

J is TRBJ2-3 and V is TRBV25-1; D gene unclear. In germline, CDR1 is MGHDK, CDR2 SYGVNS. Trimming pared 1 base from V and 2 bases from J, leaving 16 bases between. The CDR3 is 17 residues long. The CDR3 DNA follows: TGTGCCAGCAGTGAATTGCGAGGATCCTCTAACACAGATACGCAGTATTTT. Protein product: CASSELRGSSNTDTQYF.

V usage is TRBV10-3 and J usage is TRBJ2-1, with D unclear. TRBJ2-7 matches the DNA end more closely, so the J call is doubtful. The CDR3 spans 14 residues. The germline V gene has CDR1 ENHRY and CDR2 SYGVKD. In nucleotides, the CDR3 is TGTGCCACGAGGACCGAAAACTCCTACAATGAGCAGTACTTC. This sequence encodes CATRTENSYNEQYF.

The gene calls are TRBV29-1 and TRBJ2-3; D remains ambiguous. Per germline, CDR1 SQVTM and CDR2 ANQGSEA. The CDR3 extends over 12 amino acids. Trimming cost V 7 bases and J 0 bases, with 8 bases left between them. CDR3 DNA sequence: TGCAGCGCTGACTCTAGCACAGATACGCAGTATTTT. Its translation: CSADSSTDTQYF.

V is TRBV28 and J is TRBJ2-1; D may be TRBD2 (6 bases). With the DNA end fitting TRBJ2-7 better, the J assignment may be wrong. CDR1 and CDR2 (germline): MDHEN, SYDVKM. The CDR3 loop spans 19 amino acids. This CDR3 is CASRPSGSRWGVSYNEQYF. CDR3 DNA sequence: TGTGCCAGCAGACCCTCGGGGTCTCGGTGGGGGGTTTCCTACAATGAGCAGTACTTC.

This chain uses TRBV7-9 with TRBJ1-2, with a weak D call TRBD1 (6 bases). The germline gives CDR1 SEHNR, CDR2 FQNEAQ (reference sequence). V lost 6 bases to trimming and J lost 8 bases, with 25 bases between them. This CDR3 has 16 residues. The CDR3 loop is CASSSQAPTGPGGYTF. Here the CDR3 DNA reads TGTGCCAGCAGTTCCCAGGCCCCAACAGGGCCCGGAGGCTACACCTTC.

This clonotype has just a few counts. The chain carries TRBV18 and TRBJ1-2, with D possibly TRBD1 on 6 matching bases. The V end lost 3 bases, the J end lost 7 bases, and 9 bases lay between the germline ends. This CDR3 is built from 12 residues. Per the germline V gene, CDR1 is KGHSH and CDR2 is LQKENI. DNA of the CDR3: TGTGCCAGCTCACCTGCAGGGGTTGGCTACACCTTC. It yields the protein CASSPAGVGYTF.

There are many counts of this clonotype. This chain uses TRBV6-5 with TRBJ1-2, with TRBD1 as a possible D gene (5 bases). The CDR3 extends over 13 amino acids. The germline V gene has CDR1 MNHEY and CDR2 SVGAGI. V lost 6 bases and J 5 bases, leaving 13 bases between the germline ends. The chain's CDR3 is CASSRGPQYGYTF. Here the CDR3 DNA reads TGTGCCAGCAGCCGGGGACCACAATATGGCTACACCTTC.

This clonotype appeared once. The chain combines TRBV7-9 with TRBJ1-2; 9 nucleotides match TRBD1. The CDR3 runs to 15 residues. The trim removed 4 bases at V and 2 bases at J, leaving 5 bases unmatched. The germline V gene has CDR1 SEHNR and CDR2 FQNEAQ (reference sequence). The CDR3 DNA reads as TGTGCCAGCAGCTCCAGGACAGGGGAGAACTATGGCTACACCTTC. Protein product: CASSSRTGENYGYTF.

The chain uses TRBV6-1 and TRBJ2-2; tentative D call: TRBD2 (6 bases). Between the trimmed V and J ends, which lost 7 bases and 4 bases, there was a span of 13 bases. The CDR3 has 14 residues. CDR1 and CDR2 (germline): MNHNS, SASEGT. DNA for the CDR3: TGTGCCAGCACACCACTGACTAGCACCGGGGAGCTGTTTTTT. It translates to CASTPLTSTGELFF.

V and J are TRBV6-5 and TRBJ2-1; a possible D gene is TRBD2 (5 bases). With 2 bases removed from V and 6 bases from J, the gap between germline ends came to 14 bases. The CDR3 is 15 residues long. Germline V gene lookup returns CDR1 MNHEY and CDR2 SVGAGI. DNA for the CDR3: TGTGCCAGCAGTTACGGTGTGGAGGCACTCAATGAGCAGTTCTTC. Encoded protein: CASSYGVEALNEQFF.

The table lists this clonotype with a count of one. The chain has TRBV28 and TRBJ1-1; weak D call: TRBD1 (5 bases). Germline CDR1 and CDR2: MDHEN and SYDVKM. The CDR3 runs to 14 residues. Trimming stripped 7 bases from V and 12 bases from J, with 24 bases between. In nucleotides, the CDR3 is TGTGCCAGCACCATGGGGGGGGTCCCTAGCGGATCTTTCTTT. Amino acid sequence: CASTMGGVPSGSFF.

The rearrangement links TRBV24-1 to TRBJ1-1; D may be TRBD1 (6 bases). V was shortened by 7 bases and J by 1 base, with 12 bases between the two germline ends. The CDR3 is 14 amino acids. CDR1 is KGHDR and CDR2 is SFDVKD in the germline V gene. This CDR3 is CATRVGHPNTEAFF. CDR3 in DNA: TGTGCCACCAGAGTGGGACACCCGAACACTGAAGCTTTCTTT.

This clonotype was picked up a small number of times. The rearrangement links TRBV7-8 to TRBJ2-3; no definite D call. The germline V and J ends were trimmed by 1 base and 0 bases, with 5 bases remaining between them. Germline values: CDR1 SGHVS, CDR2 FQNEAQ. CDR3 length: 14 residues. The CDR3 region is CASSLETSTDTQYF. DNA for the CDR3: TGTGCCAGCAGCTTAGAAACTAGCACAGATACGCAGTATTTT.

This clonotype has a single count. The chain recombines TRBV29-1 with TRBJ2-7; D gene unclear. CDR1 SQVTM and CDR2 ANQGSEA come from the germline V gene. V was shortened by 4 bases and J by 3 bases, with 10 bases between the two germline ends. The CDR3 totals 12 residues. The CDR3 sequence: CSVAWKNYEQYF. The DNA for the CDR3 is TGCAGCGTTGCGTGGAAAAACTACGAGCAGTACTTC.

CDR3 sequence (DNA): TGTGCCAGTAAGTTTTTCTTCAGGGAAACTGAAGCTTTCTTT. Amino acids: CASKFFFRETEAFF. V is TRBV19 and J is TRBJ1-1; TRBD1 might be the D (5 bases). Germline loops: CDR1 LNHDA, CDR2 SQIVND (reference sequence). This CDR3 is 14 amino acids long. The V end was cut by 7 bases, the J end by 5 bases, with 17 bases between.

The V call is TRBV29-1, the J call TRBJ1-2; maybe TRBD1 (5 bases). The CDR3 totals 14 residues. Germline V CDR1 and CDR2: SQVTM, ANQGSEA. Trimming took 0 bases from V and 6 from J, leaving 14 bases between them. CDR3 DNA: TGCAGCGTTGAAGAAGGGGCGGGGATTGATGGCTACACCTTC. Protein product: CSVEEGAGIDGYTF.

This chain joins TRBV30 and TRBJ2-7; D not resolved. The end of the DNA fits TRBJ2-5 better, so the J call may be wrong. Germline CDR1 reads GTSNPN; CDR2 reads SVGIG (reference sequence). This CDR3 comprises 12 residues. CDR3 bases: TGTGCCTGGAGTGTCTCCCAAGAGACCCAGTACTTC. It encodes CAWSVSQETQYF.

The chain recombines TRBV6-1 with TRBJ1-5, with TRBD1 matching 9 bases. The CDR3 totals 17 residues. CDR1 and CDR2 from the germline V gene are MNHNS and SASEGT. After removal of 6 bases from V and 6 bases from J, the junction contained 15 bases not matched to a gene. The CDR3: CASRPGQGFIGGQPQHF. The DNA of the CDR3 is TGTGCCAGCAGACCGGGACAGGGATTCATTGGCGGTCAGCCCCAGCATTTT.

J is TRBJ2-4 and V is TRBV7-8, with 8 positions matching TRBD2. The V segment lost 0 bases and the J segment 8 bases; nucleotides outside the gene matches: 9. This CDR3 contains 16 residues. CDR1 SGHVS and CDR2 FQNEAQ come from the germline V gene. CDR3 DNA sequence: TGTGCCAGCAGCTTAGCGCTAACTAGCGGTCAAGACATTCAGTACTTC. Translation gives CASSLALTSGQDIQYF.

The chain is built from TRBV7-2 and TRBJ2-4; D perhaps matches TRBD2 (5 bases). V lost 4 bases and J 8 bases, leaving 9 bases between the germline ends. CDR1 and CDR2 (germline): SGHTA, FQGNSA. This CDR3 contains 12 residues. The CDR3 spells CASSSDGDIQYF. DNA for the CDR3: TGTGCCAGCAGCTCGGACGGGGACATTCAGTACTTC.

This clonotype was detected only a few times. CDR3 nucleotide sequence: TGCGCCAGCACTATCACAACAGGTGAAGAGACCCAGTACTTC. This codes for CASTITTGEETQYF. The V and J genes are TRBV5-1 and TRBJ2-5; D is perhaps TRBD1 (5 bases). The V end lost 6 bases, the J end lost 3 bases, and 15 bases lay between the germline ends. The CDR3 runs 14 residues. Looked up from germline, CDR1 is SGHRS and CDR2 is YFSETQ.

The chain uses TRBV6-6 and TRBJ1-1; no clear D gene. Germline loops: CDR1 MNHNY, CDR2 SVGAGI (reference sequence). V lost 6 bases and J lost 8, with 10 bases in between. CDR3 size: 11 residues. CDR3 protein: CASRLDLEAFF. Written as DNA, the CDR3 is TGTGCCAGCAGGCTAGACCTGGAAGCTTTCTTT.

The rearrangement uses TRBV6-2 or TRBV6-3 and TRBJ1-2; D is perhaps TRBD1 (6 bases). Per the germline V gene, CDR1 is MNHEY and CDR2 is SVGEGT. The V end lost 6 bases, the J end lost 4 bases, and 12 bases lay between the germline ends. This CDR3 is 13 amino acids long. CDR3 nucleotide sequence: TGTGCCAGCAGACACGGACAGAGCTATGGCTACACCTTC. Translating gives CASRHGQSYGYTF.

The V and J genes are TRBV6-5 and TRBJ2-7; D possibly corresponds to TRBD1 (7 bases). The CDR3 consists of 15 residues. Germline V lookup: CDR1 MNHEY, CDR2 SVGAGI. V was shortened by 6 bases and J by 7 bases, with 22 bases between the two germline ends. The CDR3 region is CASRVQGTFNNEQYF. CDR3 sequence (DNA): TGTGCCAGCAGAGTACAGGGGACTTTCAACAATGAGCAGTACTTC.

The CDR3 bases are TGTGCCAGCAGCTCGGGACAGACGAACCCACGTCCAACTTTCTTT. It translates to CASSSGQTNPRPTFF. The chain joins TRBV14 to TRBJ1-1; 7 bases line up with TRBD1. Germline V gene lookup returns CDR1 SGHDN and CDR2 FVKESK. Trimming at V came to 5 bases and at J to 12 bases, leaving 18 bases not matched to a gene. This CDR3 is 15 amino acids long.

The genes are TRBV4-1 and TRBJ1-4; 9 bases agree with TRBD1. J lost 0 bases, V lost 1 base, and 6 bases had no gene match. Germline V CDR1 and CDR2: MGHRA, YSYEKL. The CDR3 sequence is 18 residues long. CDR3 nucleotides: TGCGCCAGCAGCCAAGGACAGGGGGTAACCGCAACTAATGAAAAACTGTTTTTT. Amino acids: CASSQGQGVTATNEKLFF.

This clonotype was counted only a few times. The J gene is TRBJ2-7, the V gene TRBV29-1; either TRBD1 or TRBD2 may supply D (5 bases each). Germline CDR1 SQVTM, CDR2 ANQGSEA. The CDR3 covers 13 residues. The CDR3 sequence is CSVRTGLSYEQYF. The CDR3 DNA is TGCAGTGTACGTACAGGACTTTCCTACGAGCAGTACTTC.

V is TRBV11-2 and J is TRBJ1-2; TRBD1 agrees at 9 bases. Looked up from germline, CDR1 is SGHAT and CDR2 is FQNNGV. The CDR3 consists of 16 residues. V lost 5 bases and J lost 4; bases outside the gene matches: 11. The CDR3: CASSPFRQGGLYGYTF. The CDR3 DNA follows: TGTGCCAGCAGCCCTTTCAGACAGGGGGGACTCTATGGCTACACCTTC.

The chain combines TRBV14 with TRBJ1-1; D ambiguous. V lost 4 bases and J 2 bases, leaving 17 bases between the germline ends. CDR1 is SGHDN and CDR2 is FVKESK in the germline V gene. The CDR3 length is 16 residues. The CDR3 sequence is CASSLRAGRENTEAFF. For the CDR3, the DNA is TGTGCCAGCAGCCTGAGGGCGGGGAGAGAAAACACTGAAGCTTTCTTT.

CDR3 sequence: CSAFYPTSTDTQYF. The CDR3 DNA sequence: TGCAGTGCGTTTTACCCCACTAGCACAGATACGCAGTATTTT. The chain recombines TRBV20-1 with TRBJ2-3; no clear D gene. CDR3 length: 14 amino acids. The V end was cut by 6 bases, the J end by 0 bases, with 13 bases between. Germline CDR1 and CDR2: DFQATT and SNEGSKA (reference sequence).